This TCR beta chain was retrieved from a study of Ad26.COV2.S vaccination and SARS-CoV-2 variants. Turning to the study itself: A participant enrolled in the COV1001 Ad26.COV2.S trial arm provided the sample. Whole-study results and caveats: Comparable non-spike TCR breadth was observed in vaccine and placebo recipients.

The germline V gene has CDR1 SGHRS and CDR2 YFSETQ. With 3 bases clipped from V and 1 base from J, the junction kept 6 bases outside the gene matches. The CDR3 has 15 amino acids. Measured with immunoSEQ multiplex PCR; TCRdb has only the in-frame clones, and not every one. The sample comprises around 500,000 clones, 80% to 90% of which are singletons, and around 1.6% rests with the top ten. The treatment: about 20 received Ad26.COV2.S at low or high dose, single or two shots; a few received placebo; per-sample allocation not given. Day 63 after the first injection of vaccine or placebo was the sampling time. Comment on this clone: The antigen is unknown.

This sample comprised peripheral blood, obtained in a trial of Ad26.COV2.S vaccine versus placebo. The V call is TRBV5-1, the J call TRBJ1-1; the match to TRBD1 covers 7 bases. The sequence came from a person between 18 and 65 years old who received the Ad26.COV2.S COVID-19 vaccine or a placebo. This CDR3 is CASSSSRDRNTEAFF. The CDR3 nucleotides are TGCGCCAGCAGCTCGTCCCGGGACAGGAACACTGAAGCTTTCTTT.